The entry below describes one TCR beta chain. This sample was included in a study of T cell changes during pregnancy in multiple sclerosis. V was trimmed by 6 bases and J by 0 bases, leaving 12 bases between them. Germline V gives CDR1 LNHNV, CDR2 YYDKDF (reference sequence). The CDR3 is 14 residues long. Sequenced by immunoSEQ multiplex PCR; TCRdb stores in-frame clones only, minus some. The sample gives tens of thousands of clones, around 94% of which show up once; approximately 0.84% is in the top ten. This receptor was taken from a female donor with multiple sclerosis, enrolled in a pregnancy study. Sequenced material: peripheral blood, taken in the third trimester of pregnancy. The rearrangement joins TRBV15 to TRBJ2-7; a weak D match, TRBD2 (5 bases). The chain's CDR3 is CATRRLAGSYEQYF. In DNA form, the CDR3 reads TGTGCCACCAGGAGGCTAGCAGGCTCCTACGAGCAGTACTTC.